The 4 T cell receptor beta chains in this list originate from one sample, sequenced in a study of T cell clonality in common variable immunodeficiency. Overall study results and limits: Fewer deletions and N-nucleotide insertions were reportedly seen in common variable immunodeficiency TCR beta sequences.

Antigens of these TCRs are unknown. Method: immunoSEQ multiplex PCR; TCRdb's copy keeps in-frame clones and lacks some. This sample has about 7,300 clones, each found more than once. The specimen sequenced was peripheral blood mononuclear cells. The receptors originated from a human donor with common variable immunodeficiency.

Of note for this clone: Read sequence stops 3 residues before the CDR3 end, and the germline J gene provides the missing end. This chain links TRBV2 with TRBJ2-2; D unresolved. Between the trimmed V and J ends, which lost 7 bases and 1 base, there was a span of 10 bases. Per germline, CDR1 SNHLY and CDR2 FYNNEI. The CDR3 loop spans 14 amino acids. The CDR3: CASIEFRNTGELFF. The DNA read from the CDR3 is TGTGCCAGCATCGAGTTCAGGAACACCGGGGAG. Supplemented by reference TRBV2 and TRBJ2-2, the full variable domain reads EPEVTQTPSHQVTQMGQEVILRCVPISNHLYFYWYRQILGQKVEFLVSFYNNEISEKSEIFDDQFSVERPDGSNFTLKIRSTKLEDSAMYFCASIEFRNTGELFFGEGSRLTVL.

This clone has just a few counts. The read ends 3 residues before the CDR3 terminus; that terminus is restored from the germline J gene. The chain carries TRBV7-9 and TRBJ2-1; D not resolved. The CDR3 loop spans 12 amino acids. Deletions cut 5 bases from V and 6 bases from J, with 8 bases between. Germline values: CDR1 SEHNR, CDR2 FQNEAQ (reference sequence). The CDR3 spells CASSGLGNEQFF. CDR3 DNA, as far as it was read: TGTGCCAGCAGCGGTCTCGGCAATGAG.

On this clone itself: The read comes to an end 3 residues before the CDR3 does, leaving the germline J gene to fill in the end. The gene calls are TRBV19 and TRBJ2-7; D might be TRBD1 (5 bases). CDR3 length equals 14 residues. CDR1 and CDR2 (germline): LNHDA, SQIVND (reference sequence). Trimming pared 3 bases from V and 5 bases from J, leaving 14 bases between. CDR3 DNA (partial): TGTGCCAGTAGTATTAACGCAGGGTTAGACGAG. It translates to CASSINAGLDE. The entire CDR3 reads CASSINAGLDEQYF.

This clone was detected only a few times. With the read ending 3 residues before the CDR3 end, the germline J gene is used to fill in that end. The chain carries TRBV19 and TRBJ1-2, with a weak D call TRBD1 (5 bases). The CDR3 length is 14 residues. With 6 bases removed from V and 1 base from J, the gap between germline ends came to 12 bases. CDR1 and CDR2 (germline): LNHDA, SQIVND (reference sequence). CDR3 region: CASRRTPVNYGYTF. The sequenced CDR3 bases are TGTGCCAGTAGACGGACACCCGTTAACTATGGC.